This T cell receptor (beta chain) was sequenced during a study of T cell responses to AZD1222 COVID-19 vaccine. This CDR3 has 16 residues. Germline V gene data show CDR1 as LNHDA and CDR2 as SQIVND (reference sequence). Trimming removed 3 bases from V and 0 bases from J, with 12 bases in between. Measured with immunoSEQ multiplex PCR; TCRdb has only the in-frame clones, and not every one. The sample holds under 70,000 clones; more than 75% are singletons and the top ten take just under 5%. The sequence derives from an adult who received the AZD1222 COVID-19 vaccine. The source was peripheral blood, collected 28 days after the second AZD1222 dose. V and J are TRBV19 and TRBJ2-4, with D perhaps matching TRBD2 (5 bases). CDR3: CASSIRSVLAKNIQYF. CDR3 DNA: TGTGCCAGTAGTATCCGTAGCGTTTTAGCCAAAAACATTCAGTACTTC.